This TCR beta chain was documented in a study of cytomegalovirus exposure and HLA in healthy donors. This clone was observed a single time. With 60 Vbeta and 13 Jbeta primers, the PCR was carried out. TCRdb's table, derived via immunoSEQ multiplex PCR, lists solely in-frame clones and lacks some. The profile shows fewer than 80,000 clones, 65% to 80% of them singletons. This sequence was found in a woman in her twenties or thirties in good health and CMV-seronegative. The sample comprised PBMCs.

CDR3 DNA: TGTGCCAGCAGCTTAGGACAGCTCTACGAGCAGTACTTC. It encodes CASSLGQLYEQYF. The chain carries TRBV5-6 and TRBJ2-5; D is perhaps TRBD1 (6 bases). The J call could be wrong; TRBJ2-7 is a better fit for the DNA end. The CDR3 runs to 13 residues. CDR1 and CDR2 from the germline V gene are SGHDT and YYEEEE.